Each of the 24 T cell receptor beta chains below was sequenced from the same sample in a study of post-analysis software for immune sequencing data. Whole-study results and caveats: Controls had lower frequencies than patients of about 5 TRBV segments, which included TRBV5-6, TRBV5-1 and TRBV20-1.

No antigen has been assigned to these receptors. Unique molecular identifiers were present in the TCR beta cDNA libraries. From the PCR reads, TCRdb called clonotypes with MiXCR, one entry per CDR3 protein. The profile shows 150,000 to 200,000 distinct CDR3 sequences, around 28% of them singletons. The sample was blood. These receptors were taken from a girl between 5 and 17 years old with multiple sclerosis.

This clonotype was seen more than once but under ten times. This may come from a read error, since a much larger clone is one base off. This chain uses TRBV29-1 with TRBJ2-7, with unresolved D. Germline CDR1 is SQVTM and CDR2 is ANQGSEA. The CDR3 length is 15 residues. V dropped 3 bases and J dropped 4 bases, with 19 bases sitting between them. The chain's CDR3 is CSVDGFGTVPYEQYF. The CDR3 bases are TGCAGCGTTGACGGTTTCGGCACGGTCCCGTACGAGCAGTACTTC.

This clonotype was detected many times. J is TRBJ2-3 and V is TRBV10-3; TRBD2 might be the D (6 bases). The germline CDR1 and CDR2 sequences are ENHRY and SYGVKD. Trimming took 7 bases from V and 2 from J, leaving 19 bases between them. This CDR3 contains 16 residues. This CDR3 reads CAITSQVGTSTDTQYF. DNA of the CDR3: TGTGCCATCACCTCCCAGGTGGGGACTTCCACAGATACGCAGTATTTT.

This clonotype has a handful of counts. The chain is built from TRBV5-1 and TRBJ2-3; TRBD1 matches 7 bases. CDR3 length: 14 amino acids. The germline CDR1 and CDR2 sequences are SGHRS and YFSETQ. V lost 0 bases and J lost 4; bases outside the gene matches: 2. The CDR3 sequence: CASSLGGGADTQYF. The CDR3 coding sequence is TGCGCCAGCAGCTTGGGAGGGGGCGCAGATACGCAGTATTTT.

The chain joins TRBV11-2 to TRBJ2-2, with 11 bases identical to TRBD1. The germline V gene has CDR1 SGHAT and CDR2 FQNNGV. With 8 bases clipped from V and 5 bases from J, the junction kept 13 bases outside the gene matches. The CDR3 extends over 17 amino acids. The CDR3 sequence: CASLSPIRDRGTGELFF. DNA for the CDR3: TGTGCCAGCTTGAGCCCTATCCGGGACAGGGGGACCGGGGAGCTGTTTTTT.

A remark on this clonotype: Given a much more abundant clone one base away, this may be a read error. J is TRBJ2-1 and V is TRBV10-3; maybe TRBD1 (5 bases). The CDR3 sequence is 14 residues long. The germline CDR1 and CDR2 sequences are ENHRY and SYGVKD. The CDR3 bases are TGTGCCATCAGGGAGTCTCAGGGTAAGAATGAGCAGTTCTTC. Its translation: CAIRESQGKNEQFF.

The table lists this clonotype with many counts. The CDR3 protein is CASSIGTSPLLAKNIQYF. CDR3 DNA sequence: TGTGCCAGCAGCATCGGGACTAGCCCGCTCCTAGCCAAAAACATTCAGTACTTC. This sequence joins TRBV11-2 and TRBJ2-4, with 9 bases identical to TRBD2. This CDR3 has 18 residues. V lost 5 bases and J lost 0; bases outside the gene matches: 11. From germline, CDR1 is SGHAT and CDR2 FQNNGV.

About this clonotype itself: A read error may account for a junction end that differs from germline. The CDR3 sequence: CSAGLGYSYNERYF. CDR3 nucleotides: TGCAGTGCCGGCCTAGGCTACTCCTACAATGAGCGGTACTTC. The chain carries TRBV20-1 and TRBJ2-1; the D gene is possibly TRBD2 (5 bases). Looked up from germline, CDR1 is DFQATT and CDR2 is SNEGSKA (reference sequence). The CDR3 is made up of 14 amino acids.

The chain recombines TRBV7-2 with TRBJ2-5, with D tentatively TRBD1 or TRBD2 (6 bases each). The CDR3 contains 16 residues. The V end lost 1 base, the J end lost 8 bases, and 20 bases lay between the germline ends. CDR1 and CDR2 (germline): SGHTA, FQGNSA. DNA of the CDR3: TGTGCCAGCAGCTTAGGTGGCGGACTAAAAGGGGGAACCCAGTACTTC. Its translation: CASSLGGGLKGGTQYF.

This clonotype occurred a few times. A much larger clone lies a single base off, so this may be a read error. The rearrangement uses TRBV20-1 and TRBJ2-7; the D is unclear. This CDR3 is built from 11 residues. Germline V lookup: CDR1 DFQATT, CDR2 SNEGSKA (reference sequence). V gave up 6 bases and J gave up 0 bases, with 6 bases separating them. The CDR3 here is CSALGSYEQYF. CDR3 in DNA: TGCAGTGCGCTCGGCTCCTACGAGCAGTACTTC.

This clonotype was seen ten or more times. The chain combines TRBV5-5 with TRBJ2-7; perhaps TRBD1 as D (5 bases). Germline lookup yields CDR1 SGHKS and CDR2 YYEKEE (reference sequence). Trimming took off 4 bases at V and 8 bases at J, with 22 bases between the two ends. The CDR3 contains 15 residues. The CDR3 DNA follows: TGTGCCAGCAGCCAAAACAGGTCCCATAGGGTGCAGCAGTACTTC. Protein: CASSQNRSHRVQQYF.

The chain links TRBV7-6 to TRBJ2-2, with 8 bases identical to TRBD1. The CDR3 has 16 residues. The V segment lost 4 bases and the J segment 3 bases; nucleotides outside the gene matches: 7. In germline, CDR1 is SGHVS, CDR2 FNYEAQ. The chain's CDR3 is CASSSRLTGDTGELFF. The CDR3, as DNA: TGTGCCAGCAGCTCTCGCTTGACAGGGGACACCGGGGAGCTGTTTTTT. Filled out from reference TRBV7-6 and TRBJ2-2, the complete variable domain reads GAGVSQSPRYKVTKRGQDVALRCDPISGHVSLYWYRQALGQGPEFLTYFNYEAQQDKSGLPNDRFSAERPEGSISTLTIQRTEQRDSAMYRCASSSRLTGDTGELFFGEGSRLTVL.

Many counts were recorded for this clonotype. This rearrangement joins TRBV5-6 to TRBJ2-6; D possibly corresponds to TRBD2 (6 bases). The CDR3 totals 17 residues. The V and J ends lost 3 bases and 1 base respectively, with 14 bases between them. Germline V CDR1 and CDR2: SGHDT, YYEEEE. The CDR3 sequence: CASSWGVPISGANVLTF. DNA for the CDR3: TGTGCCAGCAGCTGGGGGGTCCCTATATCTGGGGCCAACGTCCTGACTTTC.

Remarks on this clonotype: A much larger clone differs from this one at a single base, so this may be a read error. The V gene is TRBV12-3 or TRBV12-4, the J gene TRBJ1-2; no clear D gene. CDR3 size: 14 residues. Trimming removed 3 bases from V and 12 bases from J, with 20 bases in between. The CDR3 here is CASSLMARQDGHTF. The CDR3 DNA reads TGTGCCAGCAGTTTGATGGCCAGGCAGGACGGCCACACCTTC.

This clonotype was counted at least ten times. The rearrangement links TRBV20-1 to TRBJ1-2, with 8 bases lining up with TRBD1. The CDR3 consists of 12 residues. Germline V gene lookup returns CDR1 DFQATT and CDR2 SNEGSKA (reference sequence). J lost 6 bases, V lost 4 bases, and 4 bases had no gene match. The CDR3 is CSATQGAHGYTF. In DNA form, the CDR3 reads TGCAGTGCTACGCAGGGGGCTCATGGCTACACCTTC.

The chain uses TRBV5-1 and TRBJ2-7; D is undetermined. Germline assignment: CDR1 SGHRS and CDR2 YFSETQ. The germline V and J ends were trimmed by 4 bases and 5 bases, with 10 bases remaining between them. CDR3 size: 12 residues. The CDR3 DNA is TGCGCCAGCAGCCTGGGTGGGCACGAGCAGTACTTC. Protein product: CASSLGGHEQYF.

This clonotype has more than one count but fewer than ten. The chain combines TRBV14 with TRBJ2-1; D call uncertain. The germline CDR1 and CDR2 sequences are SGHDN and FVKESK. CDR3 length: 15 amino acids. V was clipped by 0 bases and J by 8 bases, with 14 bases between them. The CDR3 spells CASSQDVTQRHEQFF. Here the CDR3 DNA reads TGTGCCAGCAGCCAAGACGTGACTCAGAGACATGAGCAGTTCTTC.

The rearrangement uses TRBV12-3 or TRBV12-4 and TRBJ2-6, with D uncertain. This CDR3 comprises 13 residues. V lost 2 bases to trimming and J lost 4 bases, with 3 bases between them. The CDR3 sequence is CASSLWGANVLTF. CDR3 nucleotide sequence: TGTGCCAGCAGTTTATGGGGGGCCAACGTCCTGACTTTC.

This clonotype turned up a few times. This sequence joins TRBV5-1 and TRBJ2-1, with D tentatively TRBD2 (6 bases). Germline values: CDR1 SGHRS, CDR2 YFSETQ. The CDR3 is 16 residues long. Trimming pared 0 bases from V and 3 bases from J, leaving 13 bases between. The DNA for the CDR3 is TGCGCCAGCAGCTTGGCCTCGGGAGAAGACTACAATGAGCAGTTCTTC. Protein product: CASSLASGEDYNEQFF.

Worth noting for this clonotype: A read error is possible here, since a much larger clone lies one base away. The chain links TRBV2 to TRBJ1-2; D remains unclear. The germline V gene encodes CDR1 SNHLY and CDR2 FYNNEI. The CDR3 has 15 residues. The CDR3 coding sequence is TGTGTCAGCAGTTTAGGACTCCAAAACCTCTATGGCTACACCTTC. This gives the protein CVSSLGLQNLYGYTF.

V is TRBV5-1 and J is TRBJ2-1; D not resolved. V was cut by 0 bases and J by 9 bases, with 10 bases left in between. Germline loops: CDR1 SGHRS, CDR2 YFSETQ. The CDR3 covers 13 residues. DNA for the CDR3: TGCGCCAGCAGCTTGGACCGGGTGGGTGAGCAGTTCTTC. Protein: CASSLDRVGEQFF.

Comment on this clonotype: Mismatch with germline at one junction end may stem from a read error. The rearrangement uses TRBV4-1 and TRBJ2-1, with TRBD1 as a possible D gene (6 bases). The CDR3 loop spans 15 amino acids. Germline CDR1 and CDR2: MGHRA and YSYEKL. CDR3 coding DNA: TGCGCCAGCAGCCTTCCAGGGGTGCCCTACAATAAGCAGTTCTTC. Protein product: CASSLPGVPYNKQFF.

The gene calls are TRBV6-6 and TRBJ2-3; no definite D call. This CDR3 is 13 amino acids long. Trimming pared 8 bases from V and 5 bases from J, leaving 14 bases between. Germline CDR1 and CDR2: MNHNY and SVGAGI (reference sequence). CDR3 in DNA: TGTGCCAGCGTGATAGACGACGGAGATACGCAGTATTTT. Protein: CASVIDDGDTQYF.

V and J are TRBV12-3 or TRBV12-4 and TRBJ1-5; 7 bases agree with TRBD1. CDR3 length: 16 residues. V dropped 5 bases and J dropped 3; count of bases not matched to a gene: 10. The CDR3 spells CASSPTGQANNQPQHF. The CDR3 DNA sequence: TGTGCCAGCAGTCCGACAGGACAGGCGAACAATCAGCCCCAGCATTTT.

The genes are TRBV29-1 and TRBJ2-1, with 7 bases matching TRBD1. Germline V gene sequence: CDR1 SQVTM, CDR2 ANQGSEA. The V gene end was trimmed by 7 bases and the J gene end by 6 bases; junction bases not matched to a gene: 12. The length of the CDR3 is 14 residues. The CDR3 DNA follows: TGCAGCGCTGATCGGGACAGCTTAGTCAATGAGCAGTTCTTC. It specifies CSADRDSLVNEQFF.